This TCR beta chain was captured in a study of T cell responses to AZD1222 COVID-19 vaccine. On this clone itself: The antigen is undetermined.

J was trimmed by 3 bases and V by 5 bases; bases with no gene match: 13. Germline loops: CDR1 LNHDA, CDR2 SQIVND (reference sequence). This CDR3 comprises 16 residues. Overall study results and limits: After the peak T cell response, and only then, were repertoires sampled. At 160-218 and 743-854, vaccine-associated CD4 TCRs were dominant, and they spanned spike. AZD1222 recipients seropositive at baseline numbered only five to seven.

Sequencing was performed with immunoSEQ multiplex PCR; in TCRdb, only in-frame clones are kept and a portion is missing. The sample lists some 110,000 clones, approximately 90% occurring once. The source material was peripheral blood, sampled on day 0 of AZD1222 vaccination. This sequence joins TRBV19 and TRBJ2-7; 7 bases match TRBD2. The TCR was taken from an adult in good health. The CDR3 reads CASSPNILALDYEQYF. As DNA, the CDR3 is TGTGCCAGTAGTCCAAACATACTAGCGCTAGACTACGAGCAGTACTTC.